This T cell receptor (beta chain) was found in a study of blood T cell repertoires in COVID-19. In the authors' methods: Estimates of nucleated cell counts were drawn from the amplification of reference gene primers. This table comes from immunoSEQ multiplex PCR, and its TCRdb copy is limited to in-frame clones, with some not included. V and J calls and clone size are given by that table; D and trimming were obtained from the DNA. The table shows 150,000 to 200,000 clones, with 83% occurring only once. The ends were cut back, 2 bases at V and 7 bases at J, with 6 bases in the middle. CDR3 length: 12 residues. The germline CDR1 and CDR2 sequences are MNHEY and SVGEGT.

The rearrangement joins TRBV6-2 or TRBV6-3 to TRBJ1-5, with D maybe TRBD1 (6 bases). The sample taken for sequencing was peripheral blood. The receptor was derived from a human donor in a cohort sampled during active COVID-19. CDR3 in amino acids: CASSYDRQPQHF. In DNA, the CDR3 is TGTGCCAGCAGTTACGACAGGCAGCCCCAGCATTTT.